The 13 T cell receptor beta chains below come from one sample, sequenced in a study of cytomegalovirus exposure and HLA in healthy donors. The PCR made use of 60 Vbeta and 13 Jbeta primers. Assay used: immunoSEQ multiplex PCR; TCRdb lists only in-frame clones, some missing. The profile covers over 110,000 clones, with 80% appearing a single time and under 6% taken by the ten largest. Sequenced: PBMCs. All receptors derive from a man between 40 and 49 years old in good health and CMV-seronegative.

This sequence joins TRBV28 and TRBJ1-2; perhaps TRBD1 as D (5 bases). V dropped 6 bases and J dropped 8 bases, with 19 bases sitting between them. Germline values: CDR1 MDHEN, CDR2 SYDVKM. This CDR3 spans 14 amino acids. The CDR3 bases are TGTGCCAGCAGCCGCTCCGGGGGGGTCATAGGCTACACCTTC. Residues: CASSRSGGVIGYTF.

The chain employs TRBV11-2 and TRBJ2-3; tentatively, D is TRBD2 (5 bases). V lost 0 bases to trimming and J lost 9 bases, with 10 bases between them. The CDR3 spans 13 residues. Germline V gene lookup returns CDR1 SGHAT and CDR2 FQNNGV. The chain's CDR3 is CASSLDREGTQYF. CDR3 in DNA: TGTGCCAGCAGCTTAGATCGGGAAGGAACGCAGTATTTT.

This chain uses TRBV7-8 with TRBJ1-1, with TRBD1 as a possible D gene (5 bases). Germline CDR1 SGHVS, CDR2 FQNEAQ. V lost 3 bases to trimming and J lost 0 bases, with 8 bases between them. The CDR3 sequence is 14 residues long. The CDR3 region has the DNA TGTGCCAGCAGCTTGACAGTAATGAACACTGAAGCTTTCTTT. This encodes CASSLTVMNTEAFF.

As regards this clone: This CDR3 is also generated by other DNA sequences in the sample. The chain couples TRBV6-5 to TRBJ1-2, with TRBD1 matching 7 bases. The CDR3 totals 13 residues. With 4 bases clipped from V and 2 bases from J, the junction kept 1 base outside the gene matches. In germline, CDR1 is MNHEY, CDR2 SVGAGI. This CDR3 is CASSSTGNYGYTF. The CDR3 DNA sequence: TGTGCCAGCAGTTCGACAGGGAACTATGGCTACACCTTC.

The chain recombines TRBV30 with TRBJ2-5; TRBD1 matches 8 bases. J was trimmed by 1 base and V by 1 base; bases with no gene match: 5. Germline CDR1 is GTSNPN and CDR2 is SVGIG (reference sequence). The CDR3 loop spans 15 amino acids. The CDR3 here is CAWSAGQDLQETQYF. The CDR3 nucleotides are TGTGCCTGGAGTGCGGGACAGGACCTCCAAGAGACCCAGTACTTC.

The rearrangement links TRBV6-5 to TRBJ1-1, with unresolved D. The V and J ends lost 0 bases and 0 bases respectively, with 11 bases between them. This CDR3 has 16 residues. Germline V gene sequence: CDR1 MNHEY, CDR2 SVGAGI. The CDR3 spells CASSYSPGYMNTEAFF. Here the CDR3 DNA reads TGTGCCAGCAGTTACTCGCCAGGCTACATGAACACTGAAGCTTTCTTT.

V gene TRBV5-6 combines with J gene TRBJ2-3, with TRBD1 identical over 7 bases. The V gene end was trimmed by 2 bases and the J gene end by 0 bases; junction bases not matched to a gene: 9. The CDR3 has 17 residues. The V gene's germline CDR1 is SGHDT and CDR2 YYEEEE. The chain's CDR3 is CASSFFGTAPSTDTQYF. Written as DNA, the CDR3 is TGTGCCAGCAGCTTCTTCGGGACAGCGCCTAGCACAGATACGCAGTATTTT.

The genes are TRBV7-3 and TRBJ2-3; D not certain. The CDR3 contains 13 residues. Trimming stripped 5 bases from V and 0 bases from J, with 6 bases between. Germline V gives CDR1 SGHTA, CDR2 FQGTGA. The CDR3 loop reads CASSNRSTDTQYF. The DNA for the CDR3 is TGTGCCAGCAGCAACCGGAGCACAGATACGCAGTATTTT.

CDR3 amino acids: CASSIRTTAYEQYF. DNA for the CDR3: TGTGCCAGTAGTATTCGGACGACAGCCTACGAGCAGTACTTC. This chain joins TRBV19 and TRBJ2-7; D is possibly TRBD1 (5 bases). The CDR3 has 14 amino acids. V lost 3 bases to trimming and J lost 2 bases, with 11 bases between them. The germline V gene encodes CDR1 LNHDA and CDR2 SQIVND (reference sequence).

CDR3 region: CASSYSSQPQHF. In DNA form, the CDR3 reads TGTGCCAGCAGTTACTCGAGTCAGCCCCAGCATTTT. The rearrangement links TRBV6-6 to TRBJ1-5; no reliable D call. Deletions cut 0 bases from V and 6 bases from J, with 3 bases between. Germline V gene sequence: CDR1 MNHNY, CDR2 SVGAGI (reference sequence). The CDR3 is 12 amino acids.

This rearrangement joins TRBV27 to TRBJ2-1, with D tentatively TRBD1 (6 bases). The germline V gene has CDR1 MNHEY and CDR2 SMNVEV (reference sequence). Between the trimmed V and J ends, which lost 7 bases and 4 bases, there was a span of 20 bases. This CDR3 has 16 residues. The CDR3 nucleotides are TGTGCCAGCATGATGGTGACAGGTTTCTCTTACAATGAGCAGTTCTTC. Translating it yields CASMMVTGFSYNEQFF.

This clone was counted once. The CDR3 coding sequence is TGTGCCAGTAGCTCCCTCCGGAACTATGGCTACACCTTC. Residues: CASSSLRNYGYTF. The V call is TRBV19, the J call TRBJ1-2, with unresolved D. CDR1 LNHDA and CDR2 SQIVND come from the germline V gene (reference sequence). V dropped 6 bases and J dropped 2 bases, with 10 bases sitting between them. This CDR3 region has 13 residues.

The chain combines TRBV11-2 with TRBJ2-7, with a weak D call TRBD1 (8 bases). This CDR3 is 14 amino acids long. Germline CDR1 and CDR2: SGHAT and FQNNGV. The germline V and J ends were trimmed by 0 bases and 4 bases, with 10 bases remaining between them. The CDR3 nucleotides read TGTGCCAGCAGCTTAGAACAGGGGGGGTACGAGCAGTACTTC. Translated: CASSLEQGGYEQYF.